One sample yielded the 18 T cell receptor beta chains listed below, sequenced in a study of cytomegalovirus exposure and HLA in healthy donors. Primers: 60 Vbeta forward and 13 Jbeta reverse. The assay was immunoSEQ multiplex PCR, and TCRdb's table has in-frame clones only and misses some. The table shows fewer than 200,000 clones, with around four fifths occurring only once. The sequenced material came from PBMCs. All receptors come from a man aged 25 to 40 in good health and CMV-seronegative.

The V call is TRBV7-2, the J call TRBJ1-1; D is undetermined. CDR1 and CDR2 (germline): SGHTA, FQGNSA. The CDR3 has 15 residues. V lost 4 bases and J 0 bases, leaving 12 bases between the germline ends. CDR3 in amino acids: CASSSTTQMNTEAFF. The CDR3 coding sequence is TGTGCCAGCAGCTCCACCACCCAGATGAACACTGAAGCTTTCTTT.

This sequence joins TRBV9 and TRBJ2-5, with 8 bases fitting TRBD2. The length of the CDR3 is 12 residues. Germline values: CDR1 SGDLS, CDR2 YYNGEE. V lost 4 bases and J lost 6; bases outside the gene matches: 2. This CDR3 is CASSSGGKTQYF. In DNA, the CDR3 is TGTGCCAGCAGCTCGGGGGGGAAGACCCAGTACTTC. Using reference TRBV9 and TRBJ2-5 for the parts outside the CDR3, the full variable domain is DSGVTQTPKHLITATGQRVTLRCSPRSGDLSVYWYQQSLDQGLQFLIQYYNGEERAKGNILERFSAQQFPDLHSELNLSSLELGDSALYFCASSSGGKTQYFGPGTRLLVL.

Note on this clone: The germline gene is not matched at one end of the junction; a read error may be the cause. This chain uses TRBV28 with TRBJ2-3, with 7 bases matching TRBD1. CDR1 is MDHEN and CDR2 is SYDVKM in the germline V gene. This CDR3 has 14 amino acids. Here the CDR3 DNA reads TGTGCCAGCAGCTCCGGACAGGTCCCAGATAGGCAGTATTTT. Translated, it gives CASSSGQVPDRQYF.

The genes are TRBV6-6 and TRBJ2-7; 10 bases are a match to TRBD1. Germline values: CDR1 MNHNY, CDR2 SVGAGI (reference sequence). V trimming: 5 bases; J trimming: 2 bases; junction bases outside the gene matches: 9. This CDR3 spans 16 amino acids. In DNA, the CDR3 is TGTGCCAGCAGTCCCTTGGGGGGACAGGGGACCTACGAGCAGTACTTC. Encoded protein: CASSPLGGQGTYEQYF.

DNA of the CDR3: TGTGCCAGCTCATTTCCGGGACAGGGGAGCGGCTACACCTTC. As protein: CASSFPGQGSGYTF. This rearrangement joins TRBV18 to TRBJ1-2; 10 positions agree with TRBD1. The germline CDR1 and CDR2 sequences are KGHSH and LQKENI. V lost 5 bases and J lost 8; bases outside the gene matches: 8. The CDR3 is 14 residues long.

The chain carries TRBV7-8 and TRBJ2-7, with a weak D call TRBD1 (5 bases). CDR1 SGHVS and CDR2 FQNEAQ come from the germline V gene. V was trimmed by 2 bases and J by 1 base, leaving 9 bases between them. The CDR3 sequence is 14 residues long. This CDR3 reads CASSLLSGSYEQYF. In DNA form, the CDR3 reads TGTGCCAGCAGCTTATTGTCAGGGTCCTACGAGCAGTACTTC.

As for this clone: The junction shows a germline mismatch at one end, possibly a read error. The CDR3 loop reads CSSSLEQGNSYF. The CDR3 nucleotides read TGTTCCAGCAGCTTAGAGCAGGGGAACTCCTACTTT. V gene TRBV7-9 combines with J gene TRBJ1-3; weak D call: TRBD1 (6 bases). Germline V gene data show CDR1 as SEHNR and CDR2 as FQNEAQ (reference sequence). The CDR3 consists of 12 residues. The full variable domain, with the rest looked up from reference TRBV7-9 and TRBJ1-3, is DTGVSQNPRHKITKRGQNVTFRCDPISEHNRLYWYRQTLGQGPEFLTYFQNEAQLEKSRLLSDRFSAERPKGSFSTLEIQRTEQGDSAMYLCSSSLEQGNSYFGEGSWLTVV.

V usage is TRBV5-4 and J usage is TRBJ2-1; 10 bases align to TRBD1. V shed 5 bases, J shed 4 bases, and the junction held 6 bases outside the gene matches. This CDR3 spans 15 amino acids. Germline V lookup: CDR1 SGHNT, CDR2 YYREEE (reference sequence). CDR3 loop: CASSPGTGAYNEQFF. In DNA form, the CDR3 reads TGTGCCAGCAGTCCCGGGACAGGGGCGTACAATGAGCAGTTCTTC.

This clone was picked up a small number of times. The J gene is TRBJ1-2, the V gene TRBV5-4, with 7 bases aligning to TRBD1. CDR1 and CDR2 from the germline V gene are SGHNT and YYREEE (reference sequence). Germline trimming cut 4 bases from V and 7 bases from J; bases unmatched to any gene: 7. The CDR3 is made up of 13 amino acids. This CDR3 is CASSVRGWVGYTF. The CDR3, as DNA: TGTGCCAGCAGCGTCAGGGGGTGGGTTGGCTACACCTTC.

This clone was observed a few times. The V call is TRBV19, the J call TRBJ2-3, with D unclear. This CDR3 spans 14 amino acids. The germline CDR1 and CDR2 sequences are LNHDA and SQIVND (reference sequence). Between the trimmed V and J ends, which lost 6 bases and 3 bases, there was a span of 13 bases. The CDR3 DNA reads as TGTGCCAGTAGCGGTATCCCCTTGACAGATACGCAGTATTTT. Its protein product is CASSGIPLTDTQYF.

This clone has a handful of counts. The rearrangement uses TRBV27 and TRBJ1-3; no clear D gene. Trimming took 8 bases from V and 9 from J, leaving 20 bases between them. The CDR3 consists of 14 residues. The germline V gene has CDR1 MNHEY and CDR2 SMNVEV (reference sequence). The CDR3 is CASRDQASLGTIYF. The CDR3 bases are TGTGCCAGCCGCGATCAGGCCTCGTTGGGCACCATATATTTT.

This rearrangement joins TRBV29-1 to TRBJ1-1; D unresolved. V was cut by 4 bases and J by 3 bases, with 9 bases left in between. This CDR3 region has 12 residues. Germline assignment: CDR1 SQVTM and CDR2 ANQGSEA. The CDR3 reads CSVVSGYTEAFF. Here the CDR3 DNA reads TGCAGCGTTGTGTCGGGGTACACTGAAGCTTTCTTT.

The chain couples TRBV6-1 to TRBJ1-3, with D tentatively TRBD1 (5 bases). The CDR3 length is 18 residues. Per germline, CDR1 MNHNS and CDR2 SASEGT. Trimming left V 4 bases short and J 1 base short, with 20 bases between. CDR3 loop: CASSGDWTGYSSGNTIYF. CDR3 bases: TGTGCCAGCAGTGGGGACTGGACGGGGTACTCTTCTGGAAACACCATATATTTT.

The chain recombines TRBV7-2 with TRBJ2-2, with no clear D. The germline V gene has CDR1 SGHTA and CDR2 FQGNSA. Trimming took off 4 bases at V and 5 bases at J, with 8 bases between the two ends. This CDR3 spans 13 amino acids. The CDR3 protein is CASSSQDTGELFF. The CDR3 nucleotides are TGTGCCAGCAGCTCTCAGGATACCGGGGAGCTGTTTTTT. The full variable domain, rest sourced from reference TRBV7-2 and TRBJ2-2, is GAGVSQSPSNKVTEKGKDVELRCDPISGHTALYWYRQSLGQGLEFLIYFQGNSAPDKSGLPSDRFSAERTGGSVSTLTIQRTQQEDSAVYLCASSSQDTGELFFGEGSRLTVL.

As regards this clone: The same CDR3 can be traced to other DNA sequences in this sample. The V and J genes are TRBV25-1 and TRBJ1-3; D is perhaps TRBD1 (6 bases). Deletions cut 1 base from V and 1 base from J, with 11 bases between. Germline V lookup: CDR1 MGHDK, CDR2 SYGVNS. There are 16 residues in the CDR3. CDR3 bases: TGTGCCAGCAGTGAATTTCAGGGGCCGTCTGGAAACACCATATATTTT. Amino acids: CASSEFQGPSGNTIYF.

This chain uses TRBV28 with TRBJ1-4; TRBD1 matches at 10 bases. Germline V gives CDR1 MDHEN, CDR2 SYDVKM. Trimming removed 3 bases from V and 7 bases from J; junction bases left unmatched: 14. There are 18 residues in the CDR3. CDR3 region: CASSFGGAGGQGSEKLFF. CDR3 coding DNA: TGTGCCAGCAGTTTCGGGGGGGCCGGGGGACAGGGGTCTGAAAAACTGTTTTTT.

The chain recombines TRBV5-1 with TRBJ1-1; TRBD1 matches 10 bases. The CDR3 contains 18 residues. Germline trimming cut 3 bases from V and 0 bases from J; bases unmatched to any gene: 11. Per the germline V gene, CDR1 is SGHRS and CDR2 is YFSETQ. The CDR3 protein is CASSWDRDRGIMNTEAFF. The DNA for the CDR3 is TGCGCCAGCAGCTGGGACCGGGACAGGGGCATTATGAACACTGAAGCTTTCTTT.

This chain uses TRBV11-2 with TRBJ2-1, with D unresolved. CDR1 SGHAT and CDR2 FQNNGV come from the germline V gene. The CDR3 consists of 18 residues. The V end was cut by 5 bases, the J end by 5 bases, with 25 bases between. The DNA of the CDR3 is TGTGCCAGCAGCCCCCGAGGCGTGGCGCGCGTAAGTCACAATGAGCAGTTCTTC. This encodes CASSPRGVARVSHNEQFF.